The 27 T cell receptor beta chains below come from one sample, sequenced in a study of post-analysis software for immune sequencing data. Study-wide results and caveats: A few TRBV segments occurring more often in patients than controls included TRBV5-6, TRBV5-1 and TRBV20-1.

No antigen has been identified for these receptors. cDNA libraries for TCR beta contained unique molecular identifiers. Via MiXCR, TCRdb re-called the PCR reads, giving one row per CDR3 protein. The sample has approximately 570,000 distinct CDR3 sequences, roughly 47% seen once. Sequenced sample: blood. These receptors were collected from a girl aged 5-17 years with multiple sclerosis.

This rearrangement joins TRBV29-1 to TRBJ2-1; 9 nucleotides agree with TRBD1. V shed 5 bases and J 9 bases; nucleotides not matched to a gene: 17. Germline-derived CDR1 and CDR2 are SQVTM and ANQGSEA. This CDR3 comprises 16 residues. The CDR3 sequence: CSVRPVSRTGEVEQFF. In DNA, the CDR3 is TGCAGCGTTCGCCCCGTTTCCCGGACAGGGGAGGTTGAGCAGTTCTTC.

The V gene is TRBV5-6, the J gene TRBJ1-4, with a tentative D call TRBD1 (6 bases). Looked up from germline, CDR1 is SGHDT and CDR2 is YYEEEE. Trimming left V 0 bases short and J 15 bases short, with 18 bases between. The CDR3 spans 14 residues. The CDR3 reads CASSLAGAPRGLFF. The CDR3 DNA sequence: TGTGCCAGCAGCTTGGCGGGGGCCCCACGGGGGTTGTTTTTT.

In this sample, this clonotype turned up once. The V gene is TRBV29-1, the J gene TRBJ2-1; D gene uncertain. V was clipped by 4 bases and J by 8 bases, with 18 bases between them. The CDR3 covers 14 residues. Germline CDR1 reads SQVTM; CDR2 reads ANQGSEA. Here the CDR3 reads CSVGVRASRDEQFF. CDR3 bases: TGCAGCGTTGGAGTCCGGGCCTCCCGAGATGAGCAGTTCTTC.

Note on this clonotype: A read error may account for a junction end that differs from germline. The chain is built from TRBV7-7 and TRBJ2-7, with D possibly TRBD1 on 6 matching bases. The CDR3 has 13 residues. Per the germline V gene, CDR1 is SSHAT and CDR2 is FNYEAQ (reference sequence). CDR3 amino acids: CASSPLDSPEGYF. The DNA of the CDR3 is TGTGCTAGCAGCCCCCTGGACAGCCCCGAGGGGTACTTC.

The CDR3 region has the DNA TGCGCCAGCAGCCCGGGGGCGGGGGGTACCTACGAGCAGTACTTC. It yields the protein CASSPGAGGTYEQYF. The chain is built from TRBV5-1 and TRBJ2-7; TRBD2 aligns across 8 bases. Germline trimming cut 4 bases from V and 2 bases from J; bases unmatched to any gene: 8. Per the germline V gene, CDR1 is SGHRS and CDR2 is YFSETQ. The CDR3 loop spans 15 amino acids.

The rearrangement joins TRBV7-9 to TRBJ2-5; D is unresolved. Germline assignment: CDR1 SEHNR and CDR2 FQNEAQ (reference sequence). CDR3 length: 15 amino acids. V gave up 1 base and J gave up 2 bases, with 11 bases separating them. The CDR3 loop reads CASSLVEASQETQYF. In DNA form, the CDR3 reads TGTGCCAGCAGCTTAGTCGAGGCCAGTCAAGAGACCCAGTACTTC.

The V call is TRBV20-1, the J call TRBJ2-4, with D unclear. Near its end, the DNA agrees better with TRBJ2-7, so the J call may be wrong. Per germline, CDR1 DFQATT and CDR2 SNEGSKA (reference sequence). The CDR3 is 11 residues long. Written as DNA, the CDR3 is TGCAGTGGGGGAAACGGCTACGAGCAGTACTTC. This translates into CSGGNGYEQYF.

Here the CDR3 reads CSASGIVRYEQFF. The CDR3 DNA follows: TGCAGTGCTAGCGGGATTGTCAGGTATGAGCAGTTCTTC. The rearrangement links TRBV20-1 to TRBJ2-1, with D tentatively TRBD2 (5 bases). Germline CDR1 and CDR2: DFQATT and SNEGSKA (reference sequence). This CDR3 comprises 13 residues. V dropped 3 bases and J dropped 8 bases, with 14 bases sitting between them.

The chain carries TRBV6-5 and TRBJ1-1; D may be TRBD1 (5 bases). Germline V CDR1 and CDR2: MNHEY, SVGAGI. The CDR3 loop spans 17 amino acids. The V end lost 2 bases, the J end lost 1 base, and 17 bases lay between the germline ends. In DNA form, the CDR3 reads TGTGCCAGCAGTTACGGGGGTTGGAGGGGAACGAACACTGAAGCTTTCTTT. Translating it yields CASSYGGWRGTNTEAFF.

The chain joins TRBV5-1 to TRBJ2-1; no clear D gene. In germline, CDR1 is SGHRS, CDR2 YFSETQ. The CDR3 consists of 14 residues. The germline V and J ends were trimmed by 3 bases and 2 bases, with 9 bases remaining between them. The CDR3 spells CASSSRGTYNEQFF. Here the CDR3 DNA reads TGCGCCAGCAGCTCCAGAGGAACCTACAATGAGCAGTTCTTC.

The DNA for the CDR3 is TGCAGTGCAAAGGAGGGTGTGGGTGGGGCCAACGTCCTGACTTTC. Translation: CSAKEGVGGANVLTF. This chain connects TRBV20-1 to TRBJ2-6, with a weak D call TRBD2 (6 bases). Germline V gene data show CDR1 as DFQATT and CDR2 as SNEGSKA (reference sequence). The CDR3 is 15 residues long. The V end lost 6 bases, the J end lost 3 bases, and 15 bases lay between the germline ends.

The chain carries TRBV12-3 or TRBV12-4 and TRBJ2-5, with TRBD1 matching 9 bases. The CDR3 sequence is 15 residues long. The junction had 10 bases not matched to a gene; V was cut back by 5 bases and J by 6 bases. The CDR3 DNA sequence: TGTGCCAGCAGTCTGACCGGGACAGGGAGACAGACCCAGTACTTC. It yields the protein CASSLTGTGRQTQYF.

V gene TRBV12-3 or TRBV12-4 combines with J gene TRBJ1-3, with a tentative D call TRBD1 (5 bases). Trimming removed 5 bases from V and 4 bases from J, with 15 bases in between. The CDR3 has 15 residues. The CDR3 sequence: CASSVTGGRGNTIYF. CDR3 in DNA: TGTGCCAGCAGTGTTACCGGGGGAAGAGGAAACACCATATATTTT.

This clonotype was seen a few times. The rearrangement links TRBV5-5 to TRBJ2-3; maybe TRBD1 (5 bases). Trimming took 0 bases from V and 4 from J, leaving 15 bases between them. CDR1 and CDR2 (germline): SGHKS, YYEKEE (reference sequence). This CDR3 comprises 16 residues. The CDR3: CASSLEAGKYADTQYF. The CDR3 nucleotides are TGTGCCAGCAGCTTGGAGGCAGGGAAGTACGCAGATACGCAGTATTTT.

The genes are TRBV10-3 and TRBJ1-1; D unresolved. The germline V gene has CDR1 ENHRY and CDR2 SYGVKD. This CDR3 has 15 amino acids. V lost 6 bases and J 1 base, leaving 15 bases between the germline ends. The CDR3 region has the DNA TGTGCCATCAGAACAGCCGACTACAAGAACACTGAAGCTTTCTTT. Protein: CAIRTADYKNTEAFF.

The J gene is TRBJ2-3, the V gene TRBV11-3; possible D gene TRBD2, 6 bases. V shed 1 base and J shed 4 bases, with 9 bases lying between them. The CDR3 covers 14 residues. Germline V CDR1 and CDR2: SGHNT, YENEEA. The CDR3 spells CASSLARGADTQYF. The CDR3 nucleotides are TGTGCCAGCAGCTTAGCCCGCGGGGCAGATACGCAGTATTTT.

This clonotype was detected only a few times. The rearrangement joins TRBV7-9 to TRBJ2-5; D is possibly TRBD1 or TRBD2 (6 bases each). The CDR3 has 14 residues. Germline V gene sequence: CDR1 SEHNR, CDR2 FQNEAQ (reference sequence). Trimming stripped 5 bases from V and 5 bases from J, with 15 bases between. The CDR3 DNA is TGTGCCAGCAGCCCCCCCGGGGGCCGTGAGACCCAGTACTTC. Protein product: CASSPPGGRETQYF.

The table lists this clonotype with a few counts. V usage is TRBV12-3 or TRBV12-4 and J usage is TRBJ2-1; D gene ambiguous. The ends were cut back, 6 bases at V and 1 base at J, with 7 bases in the middle. The CDR3 sequence is 13 residues long. As DNA, the CDR3 is TGTGCCAGCAGGGGTCAATCCTACAATGAGCAGTTCTTC. It specifies CASRGQSYNEQFF.

V and J are TRBV12-3 or TRBV12-4 and TRBJ2-1, with 13 bases fitting TRBD2. The CDR3 covers 16 residues. The V gene end was trimmed by 9 bases and the J gene end by 8 bases; junction bases not matched to a gene: 13. CDR3 DNA sequence: TGTGCCAGTAGTCCAAGACTAGCGGGGGGCGGCGATGAGCAGTTCTTC. Encoded protein: CASSPRLAGGGDEQFF.

This clonotype was seen only once. This rearrangement joins TRBV11-3 to TRBJ2-1; D remains unclear. The CDR3 is 13 residues long. Germline assignment: CDR1 SGHNT and CDR2 YENEEA. Trimming stripped 6 bases from V and 9 bases from J, with 15 bases between. The CDR3 sequence: CASSRSRVVEQFF. CDR3 bases: TGTGCCAGCAGTAGATCCCGAGTGGTTGAGCAGTTCTTC.

This rearrangement joins TRBV27 to TRBJ1-2, with D possibly TRBD1 on 6 matching bases. This CDR3 has 20 residues. Germline CDR1 is MNHEY and CDR2 is SMNVEV (reference sequence). V lost 4 bases and J 6 bases, leaving 33 bases between the germline ends. The CDR3 nucleotides are TGTGCCAGCAGTTCACCTCCCGGGAGGGGGGCAGCCCGGGGTATGCATGGCTACACCTTC. Translated, it gives CASSSPPGRGAARGMHGYTF.

With respect to this clonotype: One junction end disagrees with the germline gene, perhaps due to a read error. The V gene is TRBV2, the J gene TRBJ2-7, with a tentative D call TRBD1 (5 bases). The CDR3 is made up of 12 amino acids. Germline lookup yields CDR1 SNHLY and CDR2 FYNNEI. CDR3 residues: CAGSARAYEQYF. CDR3 in DNA: TGTGCCGGCAGTGCCAGGGCTTACGAGCAGTACTTC.

This clonotype has ten or more counts. This chain connects TRBV20-1 to TRBJ2-1; 10 positions match TRBD2. Trimming took 0 bases from V and 0 from J; bases not matched to a gene: 2. Germline V gene sequence: CDR1 DFQATT, CDR2 SNEGSKA (reference sequence). CDR3 length equals 16 residues. The CDR3 here is CSARDRLAGSYNEQFF. DNA of the CDR3: TGCAGTGCTAGAGATCGACTAGCGGGCTCCTACAATGAGCAGTTCTTC.

The chain couples TRBV9 to TRBJ2-1; 9 bases align to TRBD1. The CDR3 spans 16 residues. Unmatched junction bases numbered 3, after V lost 0 bases and J lost 2 bases. CDR1 and CDR2 (germline): SGDLS, YYNGEE. Here the CDR3 DNA reads TGTGCCAGCAGCGTAGTTGGGACAGGGACCTACAATGAGCAGTTCTTC. This gives the protein CASSVVGTGTYNEQFF.

The chain joins TRBV29-1 to TRBJ2-7; 10 nucleotides line up with TRBD2. The germline gives CDR1 SQVTM, CDR2 ANQGSEA. The CDR3 spans 16 residues. With 5 bases clipped from V and 4 bases from J, the junction kept 14 bases outside the gene matches. CDR3 sequence reads: CSVRAGGPRITYEQYF. CDR3 nucleotides: TGCAGCGTTAGAGCGGGGGGGCCGCGAATCACATACGAGCAGTACTTC.

The J gene is TRBJ2-7, the V gene TRBV20-1, with D possibly matching TRBD2 (5 bases). The germline V and J ends were trimmed by 1 base and 5 bases, with 18 bases remaining between them. This CDR3 comprises 15 residues. Germline lookup yields CDR1 DFQATT and CDR2 SNEGSKA (reference sequence). The CDR3 loop is CSARVRGPVIHEQYF. The CDR3 DNA reads TGCAGTGCTAGAGTACGCGGGCCTGTAATACACGAGCAGTACTTC.

V gene TRBV5-1 combines with J gene TRBJ1-5; 9 bases align to TRBD1. This CDR3 is 15 amino acids long. V lost 4 bases to trimming and J lost 7 bases; unmatched junction nucleotides: 9. In germline, CDR1 is SGHRS, CDR2 YFSETQ. For the CDR3, the DNA is TGCGCCAGCAGCGCCACGACAGGGGGTCGGCAGCCCCAGCATTTT. The encoded protein is CASSATTGGRQPQHF.